The source of this TCR beta chain is a study of T cell changes during pregnancy in multiple sclerosis. The germline gives CDR1 MNHNY, CDR2 SVGAGI (reference sequence). This CDR3 is 13 amino acids long. V was pared by 0 bases and J by 4 bases, with 6 bases between. Only in-frame clones appear in the TCRdb table, and some are missing; sequencing was by immunoSEQ multiplex PCR. The table includes 65,000 to 85,000 clones, approximately 87% detected once. The sequence was obtained from a female donor in good health, enrolled as a control in a pregnancy study. This chain joins TRBV6-6 and TRBJ2-5; unclear D gene. This specimen consisted of peripheral blood, obtained after pregnancy. The CDR3 reads CASSYSSIETQYF. CDR3 in DNA: TGTGCCAGCAGTTACTCGAGTATAGAGACCCAGTACTTC.